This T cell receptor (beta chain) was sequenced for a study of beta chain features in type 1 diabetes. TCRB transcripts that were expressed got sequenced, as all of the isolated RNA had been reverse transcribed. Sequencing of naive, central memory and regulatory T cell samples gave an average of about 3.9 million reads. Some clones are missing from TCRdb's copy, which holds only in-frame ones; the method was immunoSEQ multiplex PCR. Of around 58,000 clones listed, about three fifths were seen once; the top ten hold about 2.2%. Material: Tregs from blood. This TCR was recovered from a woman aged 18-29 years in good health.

The CDR3, as DNA: TGTGCCAGCAGTTACAGACAGGGTATGAACACTGAAGCTTTCTTT. This encodes CASSYRQGMNTEAFF. The rearrangement links TRBV6-5 to TRBJ1-1, with 7 bases lining up with TRBD1. The CDR3 is 15 residues long. With 2 bases clipped from V and 0 bases from J, the junction kept 3 bases outside the gene matches. Per germline, CDR1 MNHEY and CDR2 SVGAGI.